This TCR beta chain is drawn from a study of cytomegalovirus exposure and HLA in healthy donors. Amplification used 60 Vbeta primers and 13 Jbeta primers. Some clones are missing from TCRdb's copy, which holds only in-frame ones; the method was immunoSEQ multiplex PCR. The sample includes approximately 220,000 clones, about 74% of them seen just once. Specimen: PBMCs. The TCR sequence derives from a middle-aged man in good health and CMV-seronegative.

CDR3 sequence: CSTGHTYEQYF. The CDR3 DNA reads TGCAGTACGGGACACACCTACGAGCAGTACTTC. The J gene is TRBJ2-7, the V gene TRBV20-1; possibly TRBD1 for D (6 bases). The CDR3 loop spans 11 amino acids. The germline V and J ends were trimmed by 8 bases and 2 bases, with 10 bases remaining between them. The germline V gene has CDR1 DFQATT and CDR2 SNEGSKA (reference sequence).